These 32 T cell receptor beta chains were all obtained from the same sample, sequenced in a study of T cell clonotyping in hematopoietic cell transplantation. Data came from immunoSEQ multiplex PCR; TCRdb stores just in-frame clones and leaves some out. This sample carries approximately 6,900 clones, over 75% of them seen once, and the ten largest clones take approximately 4.5%. The sample here was PBMCs, taken 30 days after allogeneic stem cell transplant. Receptor source: a female patient in her 50s who had an allogeneic stem cell transplant from an unrelated donor, so the T cells may come from the graft donor. Some clones in this sample may be carry-over from other donors' samples.

The V call is TRBV4-3, the J call TRBJ1-2, with 8 bases matching TRBD1. Germline V gives CDR1 LGHNA, CDR2 YSLEER. This CDR3 contains 13 residues. V lost 4 bases to trimming and J lost 4 bases; unmatched junction nucleotides: 2. Here the CDR3 DNA reads TGCGCCAGCAGCCTAGGACAGGGCTATGGCTACACCTTC. This sequence encodes CASSLGQGYGYTF.

The chain links TRBV18 to TRBJ2-4; D ambiguous. CDR3 length equals 14 residues. The V gene's germline CDR1 is KGHSH and CDR2 LQKENI. The ends were cut back, 3 bases at V and 6 bases at J, with 12 bases in the middle. The CDR3 loop reads CASSPSFSLNIQYF. Here the CDR3 DNA reads TGTGCCAGCTCACCGTCCTTCAGCTTAAACATTCAGTACTTC.

The chain couples TRBV4-2 to TRBJ1-2; no firm D call. The V gene lost 2 bases and the J gene lost 8 bases, with 21 bases spanning the gap. CDR1 LGHNA and CDR2 YNFKEQ come from the germline V gene. The CDR3 is made up of 16 amino acids. The CDR3 DNA is TGTGCCAGCAGCCAATGGGAAAGCCACCCCCTCGTAGGCTACACCTTC. It translates to CASSQWESHPLVGYTF.

This chain joins TRBV30 and TRBJ1-2, with 7 nucleotides matching TRBD1. CDR3 length: 15 amino acids. CDR1 and CDR2 (germline): GTSNPN, SVGIG (reference sequence). After removal of 0 bases from V and 8 bases from J, the junction contained 12 bases not matched to a gene. The CDR3 sequence is CAWSVTGAPRGGYTF. The CDR3 DNA sequence: TGTGCCTGGAGTGTAACAGGGGCCCCGCGGGGCGGCTACACCTTC.

This chain connects TRBV5-4 to TRBJ1-1; D gene ambiguous. CDR1 SGHNT and CDR2 YYREEE come from the germline V gene (reference sequence). Deletions cut 0 bases from V and 2 bases from J, with 8 bases between. The CDR3 contains 14 residues. CDR3 nucleotide sequence: TGTGCCAGCAGCTTGGACGGAACCAACACTGAAGCTTTCTTT. Encoded protein: CASSLDGTNTEAFF.

This clone has more than one count but fewer than ten. The chain carries TRBV5-4 and TRBJ2-2; 12 positions match TRBD2. Germline V gives CDR1 SGHNT, CDR2 YYREEE (reference sequence). This CDR3 is 16 amino acids long. V gave up 2 bases and J gave up 2 bases; unmatched junction bases: 1. CDR3 sequence (DNA): TGTGCCAGCAGCTTTGGACTAGCGGGAAACACCGGGGAGCTGTTTTTT. It is translated as CASSFGLAGNTGELFF.

This clone was picked up a small number of times. This CDR3 is CASSGLPGGGTEAFF. CDR3 in DNA: TGTGCCAGCAGCGGATTACCAGGGGGGGGCACTGAAGCTTTCTTT. The gene calls are TRBV11-1 and TRBJ1-1, with TRBD1 matching over 7 bases. J lost 4 bases, V lost 5 bases, and 10 bases had no gene match. The CDR3 runs to 15 residues. Germline CDR1 reads SGHAT; CDR2 reads FQDESV (reference sequence).

The chain joins TRBV7-2 to TRBJ2-7, with TRBD1 matching 9 bases. Per the germline V gene, CDR1 is SGHTA and CDR2 is FQGNSA. The CDR3 loop spans 15 amino acids. Trimming cost V 3 bases and J 2 bases; bases outside gene matches: 5. Here the CDR3 reads CASSFTGGQPYEQYF. The CDR3 bases are TGTGCCAGCAGCTTTACAGGGGGCCAACCCTACGAGCAGTACTTC. The complete variable domain, with remaining parts taken from reference TRBV7-2 and TRBJ2-7, reads GAGVSQSPSNKVTEKGKDVELRCDPISGHTALYWYRQSLGQGLEFLIYFQGNSAPDKSGLPSDRFSAERTGGSVSTLTIQRTQQEDSAVYLCASSFTGGQPYEQYFGPGTRLTVT.

The chain couples TRBV4-3 to TRBJ2-2, with unresolved D. The germline V gene encodes CDR1 LGHNA and CDR2 YSLEER. V dropped 6 bases and J dropped 5 bases, with 7 bases sitting between them. The CDR3 extends over 12 amino acids. CDR3 in amino acids: CASSLGTGELFF. CDR3 DNA sequence: TGCGCCAGCAGTTTAGGGACCGGGGAGCTGTTTTTT.

The rearrangement uses TRBV30 and TRBJ2-7; a possible D gene is TRBD1 (5 bases). Germline loops: CDR1 GTSNPN, CDR2 SVGIG (reference sequence). The CDR3 contains 14 residues. V lost 5 bases and J 3 bases, leaving 17 bases between the germline ends. This chain's CDR3 is CAWRSDKQSYEQYF. For the CDR3, the DNA is TGTGCCTGGCGCTCGGACAAGCAAAGCTACGAGCAGTACTTC.

This clone came up once. This chain's CDR3 is CASSQVAATNEKLFF. DNA for the CDR3: TGCGCCAGCAGCCAAGTCGCTGCAACTAATGAAAAACTGTTTTTT. The chain uses TRBV4-1 and TRBJ1-4; D remains unclear. The CDR3 totals 15 residues. The V end lost 1 base, the J end lost 0 bases, and 6 bases lay between the germline ends. Germline V gene lookup returns CDR1 MGHRA and CDR2 YSYEKL.

The count of this clone is one. The chain combines TRBV2 with TRBJ1-1; TRBD1 matches 8 bases. The CDR3 is 14 residues long. Germline V gene lookup returns CDR1 SNHLY and CDR2 FYNNEI. V shed 8 bases, J shed 6 bases, and the junction held 11 bases outside the gene matches. The CDR3 loop reads CASGAERTGPEAFF. The CDR3 DNA sequence: TGTGCCAGCGGGGCAGAACGGACAGGGCCTGAAGCTTTCTTT.

The chain combines TRBV2 with TRBJ1-2; 8 bases match TRBD1. This CDR3 has 15 residues. CDR1 is SNHLY, CDR2 FYNNEI, per germline. Unmatched junction bases numbered 7, after V lost 6 bases and J lost 1 base. DNA for the CDR3: TGTGCCAGCAGATTTACAGGGGGAGTTAACTATGGCTACACCTTC. Its translation is CASRFTGGVNYGYTF.

Remarks on this clone: Sequence at one end of the junction differs from germline and may be a read error. This rearrangement joins TRBV10-3 to TRBJ1-5; the D gene is possibly TRBD1 (6 bases). The CDR3 runs to 11 residues. Germline CDR1 is ENHRY and CDR2 is SYGVKD. Here the CDR3 reads CLDRSNQPQHF. The CDR3 DNA is TGCCTCGACAGGAGCAATCAGCCCCAGCATTTT.

The chain links TRBV29-1 to TRBJ2-2; 9 bases line up with TRBD1. Germline trimming cut 5 bases from V and 6 bases from J; bases unmatched to any gene: 7. Germline V gene data show CDR1 as SQVTM and CDR2 as ANQGSEA. The CDR3 is 14 residues long. Here the CDR3 reads CSVSGGQGAGELFF. CDR3 in DNA: TGCAGCGTTTCCGGGGGACAGGGCGCCGGGGAGCTGTTTTTT.

The V gene is TRBV27, the J gene TRBJ1-1, with TRBD1 identical over 7 bases. The CDR3 extends over 15 amino acids. CDR1 is MNHEY and CDR2 is SMNVEV in the germline V gene (reference sequence). V trimming: 6 bases; J trimming: 4 bases; junction bases outside the gene matches: 11. The CDR3 bases are TGTGCCAGCAGCTCCCCCAGGGGGGTTAGCACTGAAGCTTTCTTT. This sequence encodes CASSSPRGVSTEAFF.

The chain employs TRBV13 and TRBJ1-6, with TRBD1 matching 8 bases. V shed 0 bases, J shed 10 bases, and the junction held 5 bases outside the gene matches. Germline V gives CDR1 PRHDT, CDR2 FYEKMQ (reference sequence). The CDR3 extends over 15 amino acids. The CDR3 DNA reads as TGTGCCAGCAGCTTAGGGGACAGGGAGGCATCACCCCTCCACTTT. This encodes CASSLGDREASPLHF.

This clone was picked up a small number of times. The J gene is TRBJ2-7, the V gene TRBV2; 7 positions match TRBD1. The CDR3 is made up of 12 amino acids. V dropped 6 bases and J dropped 3; count of bases not matched to a gene: 2. Germline CDR1 SNHLY, CDR2 FYNNEI. Here the CDR3 DNA reads TGTGCCAGCAGAGGGGACAGCTACGAGCAGTACTTC. Protein product: CASRGDSYEQYF.

V usage is TRBV28 and J usage is TRBJ2-7; D is perhaps TRBD1 or TRBD2 (5 bases each). CDR1 and CDR2 from the germline V gene are MDHEN and SYDVKM. Between the trimmed V and J ends, which lost 8 bases and 6 bases, there was a span of 14 bases. CDR3 length: 12 residues. DNA for the CDR3: TGTGCCAGCGCTCGCAGGGAGAGCGAGCAGTACGTC. As protein: CASARRESEQYV.

The rearrangement joins TRBV5-1 to TRBJ1-1, with TRBD1 matching 7 bases. Per the germline V gene, CDR1 is SGHRS and CDR2 is YFSETQ. With V trimmed by 6 bases and J by 4 bases, 6 bases remained unmatched. This CDR3 has 13 residues. CDR3: CASKTTGATEAFF. CDR3 nucleotide sequence: TGCGCCAGCAAAACAACAGGGGCCACTGAAGCTTTCTTT.

V and J are TRBV9 and TRBJ1-1, with D possibly being TRBD1 (5 bases). Germline V CDR1 and CDR2: SGDLS, YYNGEE. The CDR3 totals 14 residues. The ends were cut back, 4 bases at V and 1 base at J, with 11 bases in the middle. The CDR3 reads CASSTTGQNTEAFF. The CDR3 DNA is TGTGCCAGCAGCACCACCGGACAGAACACTGAAGCTTTCTTT. Combining the CDR3 with reference TRBV9 and TRBJ1-1 gives the whole variable domain DSGVTQTPKHLITATGQRVTLRCSPRSGDLSVYWYQQSLDQGLQFLIQYYNGEERAKGNILERFSAQQFPDLHSELNLSSLELGDSALYFCASSTTGQNTEAFFGQGTRLTVV.

This clone was recorded a few times. The chain recombines TRBV28 with TRBJ1-2, with 7 bases identical to TRBD1. The CDR3 is 12 amino acids. Germline CDR1 is MDHEN and CDR2 is SYDVKM. V dropped 5 bases and J dropped 5; count of bases not matched to a gene: 2. The CDR3 is CASSTTGYGYTF. CDR3 nucleotides: TGTGCCAGCAGTACGACAGGGTATGGCTACACCTTC.

The chain couples TRBV25-1 to TRBJ1-2; possible D gene TRBD1, 6 bases. Germline V CDR1 and CDR2: MGHDK, SYGVNS. Trimming took 2 bases from V and 6 from J, leaving 13 bases between them. The CDR3 is 14 amino acids. The CDR3 DNA reads TGTGCCAGCAGTGAAAGCTCCAGGGGACATGGCTACACCTTC. Its translation is CASSESSRGHGYTF.

The chain uses TRBV13 and TRBJ2-7, with a weak D call TRBD1 (5 bases). The CDR3 runs to 14 residues. With 2 bases removed from V and 3 bases from J, the gap between germline ends came to 11 bases. Germline CDR1 PRHDT, CDR2 FYEKMQ (reference sequence). The CDR3 region is CASSLRGNSYEQYF. As DNA, the CDR3 is TGTGCCAGCAGCTTAAGGGGTAATAGCTACGAGCAGTACTTC.

V gene TRBV7-2 combines with J gene TRBJ2-2; 8 nucleotides agree with TRBD2. The CDR3 totals 16 residues. Germline V CDR1 and CDR2: SGHTA, FQGNSA. V shed 2 bases, J shed 1 base, and the junction held 3 bases outside the gene matches. CDR3 residues: CASSLSGGRNTGELFF. The CDR3 nucleotides are TGTGCCAGCAGCTTATCGGGGGGGCGGAACACCGGGGAGCTGTTTTTT.

J is TRBJ1-2 and V is TRBV5-4; TRBD1 matches 8 bases. CDR3 length equals 16 residues. Unmatched junction bases numbered 12, after V lost 0 bases and J lost 8 bases. Germline CDR1 and CDR2: SGHNT and YYREEE (reference sequence). The CDR3 reads CASSLGTGRRGYGYTF. Here the CDR3 DNA reads TGTGCCAGCAGCTTGGGGACAGGGCGACGGGGATACGGCTACACCTTC.

The J gene is TRBJ1-2, the V gene TRBV28, with unresolved D. Germline values: CDR1 MDHEN, CDR2 SYDVKM. CDR3 length: 13 amino acids. The V gene lost 10 bases and the J gene lost 0 bases, with 12 bases spanning the gap. CDR3 in amino acids: CATGLGANYGYTF. CDR3 bases: TGTGCCACGGGGTTGGGTGCTAACTATGGCTACACCTTC.

The chain links TRBV15 to TRBJ1-2, with 8 bases matching TRBD1. Germline CDR1 LNHNV, CDR2 YYDKDF (reference sequence). The V gene end was trimmed by 1 base and the J gene end by 0 bases; junction bases not matched to a gene: 1. The CDR3 covers 15 residues. The CDR3 region is CATSRGQGSNYGYTF. CDR3 in DNA: TGTGCCACCAGCAGAGGACAGGGGTCTAACTATGGCTACACCTTC.

This chain joins TRBV5-1 and TRBJ2-6; unclear D gene. There are 13 residues in the CDR3. CDR1 is SGHRS, CDR2 YFSETQ, per germline. V was clipped by 6 bases and J by 0 bases, with 4 bases between them. DNA of the CDR3: TGCGCCAGCAAAAACTCTGGGGCCAACGTCCTGACTTTC. Translated: CASKNSGANVLTF.

This chain connects TRBV10-3 to TRBJ1-2; TRBD1 might be the D (5 bases). This CDR3 is built from 15 residues. The germline CDR1 and CDR2 sequences are ENHRY and SYGVKD. V shed 3 bases and J shed 8 bases, with 19 bases lying between them. The CDR3 coding sequence is TGTGCCATCAGTGACCCGGGAGGGACGAAGGGGGGCTACACCTTC. Protein: CAISDPGGTKGGYTF.

The chain has TRBV11-2 and TRBJ1-5; perhaps TRBD1 as D (5 bases). The CDR3 runs to 16 residues. The V end lost 1 base, the J end lost 3 bases, and 13 bases lay between the germline ends. Germline loops: CDR1 SGHAT, CDR2 FQNNGV. CDR3 sequence: CASSLGVNRFNQPQHF. CDR3 DNA sequence: TGTGCCAGCAGCTTAGGGGTCAACAGGTTCAATCAGCCCCAGCATTTT. Combining the CDR3 with reference TRBV11-2 and TRBJ1-5 gives the whole variable domain EAGVAQSPRYKIIEKRQSVAFWCNPISGHATLYWYQQILGQGPKLLIQFQNNGVVDDSQLPKDRFSAERLKGVDSTLKIQPAKLEDSAVYLCASSLGVNRFNQPQHFGDGTRLSIL.

This clone was seen just once. The chain carries TRBV2 and TRBJ1-6, with 8 positions matching TRBD1. Germline CDR1 SNHLY, CDR2 FYNNEI. Unmatched junction bases numbered 7, after V lost 5 bases and J lost 7 bases. CDR3 length: 15 residues. CDR3 in amino acids: CASSQGARGNSPLHF. The CDR3 DNA sequence: TGTGCCAGCAGTCAGGGGGCGCGAGGGAATTCACCCCTCCACTTT.